Presented here are 8 T cell receptor beta chains from one specimen sequenced in a study of blood T cell repertoires in COVID-19. This table comes from immunoSEQ multiplex PCR, and its TCRdb copy is limited to in-frame clones, with some not included. The table includes some 260,000 clones, more than 65% detected once. The sequencing sample was made of peripheral blood. The receptors were gathered from a woman in her thirties or forties with active or convalescent COVID-19.

V usage is TRBV6-1 and J usage is TRBJ1-5; D is undetermined. The CDR3 covers 18 residues. Germline V lookup: CDR1 MNHNS, CDR2 SASEGT. Trimming left V 3 bases short and J 6 bases short, with 24 bases between. The CDR3 DNA reads as TGTGCCAGCAGTGACCAACCGAGAGGCCGATCCACCACTCAGCCCCAGCATTTT. This encodes CASSDQPRGRSTTQPQHF.

J is TRBJ2-5 and V is TRBV12-3 or TRBV12-4, with D maybe TRBD2 (5 bases). The CDR3 covers 13 residues. V gave up 5 bases and J gave up 7 bases, with 14 bases separating them. The CDR3 nucleotides read TGTGCCAGCAGTCTCGGGGTAGCTGGGACCCAGTACTTC. Translation: CASSLGVAGTQYF.

V is TRBV2 and J is TRBJ1-4; TRBD1 is a possible D gene (6 bases). The CDR3 is made up of 13 amino acids. The germline gives CDR1 SNHLY, CDR2 FYNNEI. V was clipped by 9 bases and J by 0 bases, with 8 bases between them. The CDR3 region is CASGQPTNEKLFF. In nucleotides, the CDR3 is TGTGCCAGTGGACAGCCAACTAATGAAAAACTGTTTTTT.

The CDR3 region is CASGLLSGANVLTF. CDR3 DNA: TGTGCCAGTGGCCTTTTGTCTGGGGCCAACGTCCTGACTTTC. The chain recombines TRBV19 with TRBJ2-6; D is ambiguous. V was pared by 8 bases and J by 1 base, with 9 bases between. The CDR3 has 14 residues. CDR1 is LNHDA, CDR2 SQIVND, per germline (reference sequence).

Turning to this clone: This CDR3 is also generated by other DNA sequences in the sample. This rearrangement joins TRBV28 to TRBJ1-1; 11 nucleotides agree with TRBD1. Unmatched junction bases numbered 3, after V lost 5 bases and J lost 4 bases. CDR3 size: 14 residues. The germline V gene has CDR1 MDHEN and CDR2 SYDVKM. The CDR3, as DNA: TGTGCCAGCAGTCCCGGGACAGGGGGCACTGAAGCTTTCTTT. This codes for CASSPGTGGTEAFF.

The rearrangement links TRBV5-1 to TRBJ2-5; 11 bases are shared with TRBD2. Trimming removed 4 bases from V and 3 bases from J; junction bases left unmatched: 5. The germline V gene encodes CDR1 SGHRS and CDR2 YFSETQ. This CDR3 is built from 15 residues. The DNA for the CDR3 is TGCGCCAGCAGCAAAGGGACTAGCGGAGAAGAGACCCAGTACTTC. Translation: CASSKGTSGEETQYF.

This sequence joins TRBV19 and TRBJ1-1, with D possibly being TRBD1 (6 bases). This CDR3 spans 14 amino acids. The ends were cut back, 10 bases at V and 6 bases at J, with 21 bases in the middle. Germline CDR1 is LNHDA and CDR2 is SQIVND (reference sequence). The chain's CDR3 is CATANRGEGAEAFF. The DNA for the CDR3 is TGTGCCACGGCTAACCGGGGGGAGGGGGCTGAAGCTTTCTTT. The full variable domain, rest sourced from reference TRBV19 and TRBJ1-1, is DGGITQSPKYLFRKEGQNVTLSCEQNLNHDAMYWYRQDPGQGLRLIYYSQIVNDFQKGDIAEGYSVSREKKESFPLTVTSAQKNPTAFYLCATANRGEGAEAFFGQGTRLTVV.

The rearrangement uses TRBV6-6 and TRBJ2-3; 12 bases fit TRBD2. This CDR3 spans 18 amino acids. CDR1 and CDR2 from the germline V gene are MNHNY and SVGAGI (reference sequence). V shed 6 bases and J 0 bases; nucleotides not matched to a gene: 10. The CDR3 protein is CASSRLAGALPSTDTQYF. The DNA of the CDR3 is TGTGCCAGCAGCCGACTAGCGGGGGCCCTACCGAGCACAGATACGCAGTATTTT.